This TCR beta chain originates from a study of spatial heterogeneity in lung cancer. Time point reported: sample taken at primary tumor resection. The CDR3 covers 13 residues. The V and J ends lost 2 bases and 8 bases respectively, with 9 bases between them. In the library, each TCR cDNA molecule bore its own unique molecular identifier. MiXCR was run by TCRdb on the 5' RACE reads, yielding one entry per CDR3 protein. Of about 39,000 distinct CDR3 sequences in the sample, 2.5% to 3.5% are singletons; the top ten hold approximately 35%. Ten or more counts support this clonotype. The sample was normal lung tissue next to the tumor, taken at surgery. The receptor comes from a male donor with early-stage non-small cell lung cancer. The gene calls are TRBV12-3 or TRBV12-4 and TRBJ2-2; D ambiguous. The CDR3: CASSLSPGGELFF. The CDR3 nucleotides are TGTGCCAGCAGTTTATCTCCCGGTGGGGAGCTGTTTTTT.